The T cell receptor beta chain described here comes from a study of OX40 agonist ivuxolimab in advanced cancers. Overall study context: Head and neck, renal cell, melanoma or hepatocellular carcinoma were the cancers that dose-escalation patients had. Allowance was made for prior anti-PD-1, anti-PD-L1 or anti-CTLA-4 therapy, and about 40% had some.

From germline, CDR1 is SNHLY and CDR2 FYNNEI. The CDR3 has 14 residues. The ends were cut back, 5 bases at V and 4 bases at J, with 14 bases in the middle. As regards this clone: Its matching antigen is unknown.

Clones were read by immunoSEQ multiplex PCR, and TCRdb kept only the in-frame ones, dropping some. The sample has 20,000 to 30,000 clones; roughly 90% are singletons. The study's findings and limits: The specificity for antigen of the expanded peripheral T cells was not determined.

This specimen was CD4+ or CD8+ T cells sorted from blood, taken in a trial of the OX40 agonist ivuxolimab. The rearrangement joins TRBV2 to TRBJ1-1; tentatively, D is TRBD1 (6 bases). The sequence was obtained from an adult with an advanced solid tumor such as melanoma, head and neck, liver or kidney cancer. In DNA, the CDR3 is TGTGCCAGCAGTTATACAGGGATGGGCACTGAAGCTTTCTTT. This encodes CASSYTGMGTEAFF.